These 30 T cell receptor beta chains originate from one sample sequenced in a study of T cell responses to AZD1222 COVID-19 vaccine. Assay: immunoSEQ multiplex PCR; the TCRdb copy retains only in-frame clones and omits some. Altogether approximately 180,000 clones are present, roughly 92% being singletons, with the ten largest covering roughly 4%. The sample here was peripheral blood, taken 28 days after the second dose of the MenACWY control vaccine. The receptors derive from an adult who received the MenACWY meningococcal vaccine as a control.

This sequence joins TRBV14 and TRBJ2-7, with D possibly TRBD1 on 7 matching bases. CDR3 size: 14 residues. V gave up 4 bases and J gave up 6 bases, with 16 bases separating them. CDR1 is SGHDN and CDR2 is FVKESK in the germline V gene. This CDR3 reads CASSRAGGAGEQYF. In DNA, the CDR3 is TGTGCCAGCAGCCGCGCAGGGGGAGCGGGCGAGCAGTACTTC.

Here the CDR3 reads CASSPDSNYGYTF. CDR3 coding DNA: TGCGCCAGCAGCCCAGACAGTAACTATGGCTACACCTTC. This sequence joins TRBV5-1 and TRBJ1-2; maybe TRBD1 (5 bases). The CDR3 runs 13 residues. CDR1 and CDR2 from the germline V gene are SGHRS and YFSETQ. The ends were cut back, 4 bases at V and 1 base at J, with 8 bases in the middle.

Notes on this clone: The sample holds other DNA sequences that translate to the same CDR3. J is TRBJ1-5 and V is TRBV30; D gene ambiguous. Trimming removed 2 bases from V and 0 bases from J, with 5 bases in between. CDR1 is GTSNPN, CDR2 SVGIG, per germline (reference sequence). The CDR3 has 13 residues. CDR3 amino acids: CAWSPGSNQPQHF. In DNA, the CDR3 is TGTGCCTGGAGTCCCGGTAGCAATCAGCCCCAGCATTTT. Variable domain in full (rest from reference TRBV30 and TRBJ1-5): SQTIHQWPATLVQPVGSPLSLECTVEGTSNPNLYWYRQAAGRGLQLLFYSVGIGQISSEVPQNLSASRPQDRQFILSSKKLLLSDSGFYLCAWSPGSNQPQHFGDGTRLSIL.

V is TRBV7-2 and J is TRBJ2-2; D not certain. The CDR3 spans 15 residues. The V gene lost 7 bases and the J gene lost 2 bases, with 14 bases spanning the gap. Germline CDR1 and CDR2: SGHTA and FQGNSA. This chain's CDR3 is CASNPTGANTGELFF. For the CDR3, the DNA is TGTGCCAGCAACCCTACCGGAGCTAACACCGGGGAGCTGTTTTTT.

CDR3: CATRRRAGGNQPQHF. In DNA, the CDR3 is TGTGCCACCCGGAGAAGGGCTGGCGGCAATCAGCCCCAGCATTTT. V gene TRBV2 combines with J gene TRBJ1-5, with D uncertain. This CDR3 contains 15 residues. Trimming left V 10 bases short and J 2 bases short, with 18 bases between. Looked up from germline, CDR1 is SNHLY and CDR2 is FYNNEI.

The chain combines TRBV6-5 with TRBJ2-7; TRBD1 aligns across 8 bases. V was pared by 7 bases and J by 4 bases, with 6 bases of the junction left unmatched. The CDR3 runs 13 residues. Germline CDR1 MNHEY, CDR2 SVGAGI. CDR3 protein: CASTRTGIYEQYF. The DNA for the CDR3 is TGTGCCAGCACTCGGACAGGGATTTACGAGCAGTACTTC.

This clone was seen just once. The rearrangement uses TRBV6-5 and TRBJ2-3; TRBD2 aligns across 10 bases. Germline-derived CDR1 and CDR2 are MNHEY and SVGAGI. With 11 bases clipped from V and 2 bases from J, the junction kept 4 bases outside the gene matches. This CDR3 is 13 amino acids long. The CDR3 loop is CAGTSGATDTQYF. As DNA, the CDR3 is TGTGCCGGCACTAGCGGGGCCACAGATACGCAGTATTTT.

This sequence joins TRBV7-3 and TRBJ2-1; 10 bases are shared with TRBD2. Germline trimming cut 5 bases from V and 7 bases from J; bases unmatched to any gene: 8. Germline assignment: CDR1 SGHTA and CDR2 FQGTGA. The CDR3 has 15 amino acids. CDR3 sequence: CASSPAGGPQNEQFF. CDR3 DNA sequence: TGTGCCAGCAGCCCAGCGGGAGGGCCCCAAAATGAGCAGTTCTTC.

V is TRBV15 and J is TRBJ2-2; the match to TRBD1 covers 8 bases. Germline V gene data show CDR1 as LNHNV and CDR2 as YYDKDF (reference sequence). This CDR3 contains 17 residues. Trimming took 5 bases from V and 3 from J; bases not matched to a gene: 11. The CDR3, as DNA: TGTGCCACCAGCGGAGGACAGGGATGGGAAGACACCGGGGAGCTGTTTTTT. Its translation: CATSGGQGWEDTGELFF.

The chain links TRBV19 to TRBJ2-1, with 8 bases identical to TRBD1. V trimming: 7 bases; J trimming: 4 bases; junction bases outside the gene matches: 6. CDR1 LNHDA and CDR2 SQIVND come from the germline V gene (reference sequence). The CDR3 is 14 residues long. CDR3 bases: TGTGCCAGTAAACCGGGACAGGCTTACAATGAGCAGTTCTTC. Translated: CASKPGQAYNEQFF.

This chain links TRBV7-8 with TRBJ1-3, with 9 bases aligning to TRBD1. Germline loops: CDR1 SGHVS, CDR2 FQNEAQ. Trimming removed 6 bases from V and 0 bases from J; junction bases left unmatched: 12. CDR3 length equals 18 residues. CDR3: CASSPRDRVVSSGNTIYF. The CDR3 region has the DNA TGTGCCAGCAGTCCCCGGGACAGGGTAGTGAGCTCTGGAAACACCATATATTTT.

This clone appeared once. J is TRBJ2-2 and V is TRBV5-1; TRBD1 matches at 11 bases. Unmatched junction bases numbered 1, after V lost 5 bases and J lost 4 bases. CDR1 is SGHRS, CDR2 YFSETQ, per germline. This CDR3 has 14 amino acids. CDR3 nucleotides: TGCGCCAGCAGGGGGACAGGGGGCACCGGGGAGCTGTTTTTT. Translating it yields CASRGTGGTGELFF.

The chain uses TRBV5-1 and TRBJ2-7; TRBD1 is a possible D gene (6 bases). The ends were cut back, 5 bases at V and 2 bases at J, with 17 bases in the middle. This CDR3 region has 15 residues. Germline V gene data show CDR1 as SGHRS and CDR2 as YFSETQ. The DNA for the CDR3 is TGCGCCAGCAGAATGGACAGCTTACCTACCTACGAGCAGTACTTC. Its protein product is CASRMDSLPTYEQYF.

V and J are TRBV15 and TRBJ1-1; 9 positions match TRBD1. V lost 0 bases to trimming and J lost 0 bases; unmatched junction nucleotides: 2. Per the germline V gene, CDR1 is LNHNV and CDR2 is YYDKDF (reference sequence). This CDR3 spans 16 amino acids. As DNA, the CDR3 is TGTGCCACCAGCAGAGATGACAGGGGGTTGAACACTGAAGCTTTCTTT. Encoded protein: CATSRDDRGLNTEAFF.

V is TRBV21-1 and J is TRBJ2-1. TRBV21-1 is a listed pseudogene. The CDR3 consists of 10 residues. CDR3 protein: CASSKRPLFF. The CDR3 DNA sequence: TGTGCCAGCAGCAAAAGACCTCTGTTCTTC.

The V and J genes are TRBV14 and TRBJ2-2; D is uncertain. Germline values: CDR1 SGHDN, CDR2 FVKESK. Trimming stripped 2 bases from V and 5 bases from J, with 21 bases between. The CDR3 totals 18 residues. The CDR3 here is CASSQLPPLVSKTGELFF. The CDR3 bases are TGTGCCAGCAGCCAACTTCCCCCGTTGGTCAGTAAGACCGGGGAGCTGTTTTTT. Based on the CDR3 plus reference TRBV14 and TRBJ2-2, the full variable domain is EAGVTQFPSHSVIEKGQTVTLRCDPISGHDNLYWYRRVMGKEIKFLLHFVKESKQDESGMPNNRFLAERTGGTYSTLKVQPAELEDSGVYFCASSQLPPLVSKTGELFFGEGSRLTVL.

The gene calls are TRBV19 and TRBJ2-7, with D maybe TRBD2 (7 bases). The germline CDR1 and CDR2 sequences are LNHDA and SQIVND (reference sequence). V was pared by 5 bases and J by 0 bases, with 17 bases between. CDR3 length: 16 residues. The CDR3 region is CASSAERGGLSYEQYF. The CDR3 DNA reads as TGTGCCAGTAGTGCCGAAAGGGGGGGCCTCTCCTACGAGCAGTACTTC.

V gene TRBV7-9 combines with J gene TRBJ1-1; 8 bases align to TRBD1. CDR3 length equals 13 residues. Germline values: CDR1 SEHNR, CDR2 FQNEAQ (reference sequence). Losses at the gene ends were 5 bases for V and 6 bases for J; bases not matched to a gene: 5. DNA of the CDR3: TGTGCCAGCAGCATGCAGGGGGCCCCTGAAGCTTTCTTT. Protein: CASSMQGAPEAFF.

The chain joins TRBV7-2 to TRBJ2-1; the match to TRBD1 covers 9 bases. This CDR3 has 13 amino acids. V was clipped by 3 bases and J by 8 bases; unmatched bases: 2. Per the germline V gene, CDR1 is SGHTA and CDR2 is FQGNSA. The DNA of the CDR3 is TGTGCCAGCAGCTTGACAGGGGGACATGAGCAGTTCTTC. Protein: CASSLTGGHEQFF.

This chain joins TRBV6-5 and TRBJ1-1, with a weak D call TRBD1 (5 bases). This CDR3 spans 14 amino acids. V was shortened by 6 bases and J by 1 base, with 12 bases between the two germline ends. From germline, CDR1 is MNHEY and CDR2 SVGAGI. The CDR3 coding sequence is TGTGCCAGCAGATCCTTCACAGGGAACACTGAAGCTTTCTTT. It is translated as CASRSFTGNTEAFF.

CDR3 nucleotides: TGTGCCAGTAAATCAAATGAAAAACTGTTTTTT. As protein: CASKSNEKLFF. The chain joins TRBV12-3 or TRBV12-4 to TRBJ1-4; the D is unclear. This CDR3 is built from 11 residues. V was cut by 9 bases and J by 5 bases, with 7 bases left in between.

The rearrangement joins TRBV29-1 to TRBJ2-1; TRBD1 agrees at 8 bases. The ends lost 4 bases at V and 4 bases at J; junction bases unmatched: 6. The germline CDR1 and CDR2 sequences are SQVTM and ANQGSEA. This CDR3 is built from 14 residues. Here the CDR3 reads CSVVDRGVYNEQFF. In DNA, the CDR3 is TGCAGCGTTGTCGACAGGGGTGTTTACAATGAGCAGTTCTTC.

The chain is built from TRBV7-2 and TRBJ1-3, with D tentatively TRBD1 (5 bases). The germline CDR1 and CDR2 sequences are SGHTA and FQGNSA. The CDR3 is made up of 16 amino acids. V was pared by 1 base and J by 4 bases, with 14 bases between. The CDR3 spells CASSLDASRVGNTIYF. CDR3 nucleotides: TGTGCCAGCAGCTTAGATGCTAGCAGGGTCGGAAACACCATATATTTT. The whole variable domain, filled in from reference TRBV7-2 and TRBJ1-3, reads GAGVSQSPSNKVTEKGKDVELRCDPISGHTALYWYRQSLGQGLEFLIYFQGNSAPDKSGLPSDRFSAERTGGSVSTLTIQRTQQEDSAVYLCASSLDASRVGNTIYFGEGSWLTVV.

This rearrangement joins TRBV27 to TRBJ1-5; 7 bases match TRBD1. The CDR3 contains 18 residues. V dropped 4 bases and J dropped 0; count of bases not matched to a gene: 12. From germline, CDR1 is MNHEY and CDR2 SMNVEV (reference sequence). The CDR3 DNA sequence: TGTGCCAGCAGTTCGACAGGGACAGTGCTTTATAGCAATCAGCCCCAGCATTTT. It codes for CASSSTGTVLYSNQPQHF.

The chain employs TRBV11-3 and TRBJ2-3, with D possibly matching TRBD2 (6 bases). Trimming cost V 0 bases and J 2 bases, with 15 bases left between them. The CDR3 loop spans 17 amino acids. Germline CDR1 SGHNT, CDR2 YENEEA. CDR3 coding DNA: TGTGCCAGCAGCTTAGATTTTGTGCGGGGAAACACAGATACGCAGTATTTT. This gives the protein CASSLDFVRGNTDTQYF.

CDR3 sequence: CASSYTPDRYGYTF. The CDR3 nucleotides read TGTGCCAGCAGTTACACACCGGACCGATATGGCTACACCTTC. The chain carries TRBV6-2 or TRBV6-3 and TRBJ1-2; D not certain. Germline V gene data show CDR1 as MNHEY and CDR2 as SVGEGT. The CDR3 has 14 residues. The germline V and J ends were trimmed by 2 bases and 5 bases, with 12 bases remaining between them.

The rearrangement joins TRBV7-2 to TRBJ2-7; D gene ambiguous. V was cut by 6 bases and J by 1 base, with 16 bases left in between. The CDR3 covers 15 residues. Germline CDR1 is SGHTA and CDR2 is FQGNSA. The CDR3 protein is CASSPGPPESYEQYF. DNA for the CDR3: TGTGCCAGCAGTCCCGGGCCACCGGAGTCCTACGAGCAGTACTTC.

The chain joins TRBV29-1 to TRBJ2-3; the D is unclear. The germline V gene encodes CDR1 SQVTM and CDR2 ANQGSEA. The germline V and J ends were trimmed by 3 bases and 0 bases, with 16 bases remaining between them. The CDR3 totals 16 residues. CDR3 coding DNA: TGCAGCGTTGAGCCTTTTGGTTGGGCGAGCACAGATACGCAGTATTTT. Residues: CSVEPFGWASTDTQYF.

V usage is TRBV7-2 and J usage is TRBJ2-2; D tentatively fits TRBD1 or TRBD2 (5 bases each). This CDR3 region has 15 residues. Germline CDR1 and CDR2: SGHTA and FQGNSA. The V and J ends lost 1 base and 5 bases respectively, with 11 bases between them. DNA of the CDR3: TGTGCCAGCAGCTTAGTGGCAGGGAGAACCGGGGAGCTGTTTTTT. Translated: CASSLVAGRTGELFF.

The chain joins TRBV15 to TRBJ1-2; D remains ambiguous. The CDR3 is 14 residues long. V was trimmed by 4 bases and J by 11 bases, leaving 20 bases between them. Germline loops: CDR1 LNHNV, CDR2 YYDKDF (reference sequence). The CDR3 is CATSNRTGAGRYTF. The CDR3 DNA reads TGTGCCACCAGCAACCGGACGGGTGCGGGTCGGTACACCTTC.